The rows below give T cell receptor beta chains drawn from one sample of a study of human T cells and chemical hapten exposure. Using its own MiXCR run on the RACE reads, TCRdb lists one record per CDR3 protein. This sample has more than 80,000 distinct CDR3 sequences; over 6% occur once, and the top ten carry roughly 1.6%. This material consisted of whole blood, taken in connection with sensitization to the hapten diphenylcyclopropenone (DPC). Source of these receptors: a woman in her twenties or thirties with alopecia areata. Some clones in this sample may be carry-over from other donors' samples. CDR3s include the opening cysteine and the closing phenylalanine or tryptophan. The D gene is left open where the match is weak. Not every row has a clone size; where given, it reads once, few, many or a size class.

v_gene	j_gene	abundance	d_gene	CDR3nt	CDR3aa
TRBV15	TRBJ2-7	few	.	TGTGCCACCAGCAGAGATGAACTAGGGGAGCAGTACTTC	CATSRDELGEQYF
TRBV2	TRBJ1-2	few	TRBD1	TGTGCCAGGACGGGACAGTCCTATGGCTACACCTTC	CARTGQSYGYTF
TRBV5-1	TRBJ2-7	many	.	TGCGCCAGCAGTATGACCGGGGGCGAGCAGTACTTC	CASSMTGGEQYF
TRBV7-3	TRBJ2-2	few	.	TGTGCCAGCAGCTACGGGAGTACCGGGGAGCTGTTTTTT	CASSYGSTGELFF
TRBV6-1	TRBJ2-2	many	TRBD1	TGTGCCAGCAGTGAAAGGACAGGGAACACCGGGGAGCTGTTTTTT	CASSERTGNTGELFF
TRBV2	TRBJ1-1	many	TRBD1	TGTGCCAGCCCTCCAAACAGGGGGCTTGGCACTGAAGCTTTCTTT	CASPPNRGLGTEAFF
TRBV2	TRBJ1-1	many	TRBD1	TGTGCCAGCAGTCTGGGACAGGGGGCAACTGAAGCTTTCTTT	CASSLGQGATEAFF
TRBV6-1	TRBJ1-6	many	.	TGTGCCAGCAGTGAAGCCTGGCGGGATTCACCCCTCCACTTT	CASSEAWRDSPLHF
TRBV5-5	TRBJ1-6	.	TRBD1	TGTGCCAGCAGCTCCCGGACAGGGGCCTCCCCCTCACCCCTCCACTTT	CASSSRTGASPSPLHF
TRBV7-8	TRBJ2-1	.	.	TGTGCCAGCAGCTTAGGGGAGAGCTCCTACAATGAGCAGTTCTTC	CASSLGESSYNEQFF
TRBV9	TRBJ2-1	.	TRBD2	TGTGCCAGCAGCCCCGCCCGAGGCATTAGCGGGGGAGTTTACAATGAGCAGTTCTTC	CASSPARGISGGVYNEQFF
TRBV20-1	TRBJ2-3	many	TRBD2	TGCAGTGCTAAGGGACTAGCGGGCACAGATACGCAGTATTTT	CSAKGLAGTDTQYF
TRBV29-1	TRBJ2-1	.	.	TGCAGCGTTGAACCGCTGCGGGGTAATGAGCAGTTCTTC	CSVEPLRGNEQFF
TRBV15	TRBJ1-6	.	TRBD1	TGTGCCACCAGCAGAGATACCACCGTGGACAGGGATAATTCACCCCTCCACTTT	CATSRDTTVDRDNSPLHF
TRBV12-3/TRBV12-4	TRBJ2-2	many	.	TGTGCCAGCAGTTTTGAGGGGACGGTCGGTCTCGGGGAGCTGTTTTTT	CASSFEGTVGLGELFF
TRBV19	TRBJ1-1	few	.	TGTGCCAGTACGTCGAGGGCAGAAGCTTTCTTT	CASTSRAEAFF
TRBV19	TRBJ1-5	few	.	TGTGCCAGCAAACAGGGTAGGGGCAATCAGCCCCAGCATTTT	CASKQGRGNQPQHF
TRBV6-2/TRBV6-3	TRBJ1-5	many	.	TGTGCCAGCAGTCCCCCTCTTGGGGCTCCTGGGAATAGCAATCAGCCCCAGCATTTT	CASSPPLGAPGNSNQPQHF
TRBV5-1	TRBJ2-2	many	.	TGCGCCAGCAGGCTCGACAGAAACACCGGGGAGCTGTTTTTT	CASRLDRNTGELFF
TRBV7-9	TRBJ2-3	many	TRBD2	TGTGCCAGCAGCACCGGGACTACCGGCGCAGATACGCAGTATTTT	CASSTGTTGADTQYF
TRBV6-5	TRBJ1-5	few	.	TGTGCCAGCAGTAATGACAGAAACCAGCCCCAGCATTTT	CASSNDRNQPQHF
TRBV12-3/TRBV12-4	TRBJ1-2	.	TRBD1	TGTGCCAGCAGTTTTGGGGACAGGGGGAGCGGTGAGAATGGCTACACCTTC	CASSFGDRGSGENGYTF
TRBV6-5	TRBJ1-6	many	.	TGTGCCAGCAACCGAAGAGGGTTTGGTAGTTCACCCCTCCACTTT	CASNRRGFGSSPLHF
TRBV6-2/TRBV6-3	TRBJ1-5	.	.	TGTGCCAGCAGTTACAGGGGGGATCAGCCCCAGCATTTT	CASSYRGDQPQHF
TRBV5-1	TRBJ2-2	.	.	TGCGCCAGCAAGTTACTGGGTGGTTCGAACACCGGGGAGCTGTTTTTT	CASKLLGGSNTGELFF
TRBV14	TRBJ1-1	many	TRBD1	TGTGCCAGCAGCAAACAGGGGGGGCCGGTCACTGAAGCTTTCTTT	CASSKQGGPVTEAFF
TRBV7-2	TRBJ1-1	few	.	TGTGCCAGCAGCTTAGTAATGGGAATGAACACTGAAGCTTTCTTT	CASSLVMGMNTEAFF
TRBV5-5	TRBJ1-6	many	TRBD1	TGTGCCAGCAGCCCATACCCCAACACAGGGGGCACCTATAATTCACCCCTCCACTTT	CASSPYPNTGGTYNSPLHF
TRBV20-1	TRBJ1-1	few	.	TGCAGTGTCGCGGCAGGGGCAGGAAACACTGAAGCTTTCTTT	CSVAAGAGNTEAFF
TRBV7-3	TRBJ2-1	few	TRBD1	TGTGCCAGCAGCTTGACGGGACAGGGGTTCGATGAGCAGTTCTTC	CASSLTGQGFDEQFF
TRBV5-1	TRBJ2-3	few	.	TGCGCCAGCAGCTTGGCCCTGACCGGGGCAAGACGGGATACGCAGTATTTT	CASSLALTGARRDTQYF
TRBV7-9	TRBJ1-6	once	.	TGTGCCAGCAGCTCGACAGTCTGGGATAATTCACTCCTCCACTTT	CASSSTVWDNSLLHF
TRBV23-1	TRBJ2-5	many	.	TGCGCCAGCAGTCACCCGGAGACCCAGTACTTC	CASSHPETQYF
TRBV20-1	TRBJ1-1	few	.	TGCAGTGCTATCGGGGATGGGACTGAAGCTTTCTTT	CSAIGDGTEAFF
TRBV9	TRBJ1-4	many	.	TGTGCCAGCAGCGTACGGGCTAATGAAAAACTGTTTTTT	CASSVRANEKLFF
TRBV12-3/TRBV12-4	TRBJ2-3	many	.	TGTGCCAGCAGCCCGGCGACGATCGCTAATACGCAGTATTTT	CASSPATIANTQYF
TRBV7-9	TRBJ2-5	many	.	TGTGCCAGCAGCTTAGAGGGGGAGGAAGAAGAGACCCAGTACTTC	CASSLEGEEEETQYF
TRBV29-1	TRBJ1-5	many	.	TGCAGCGCCTGGGCCAGCGGGCAGCCCCAGCATTTT	CSAWASGQPQHF
TRBV19	TRBJ2-1	few	TRBD1	TGTGCCAGTAGTGCCGACAGGGGGCTTAAAAATGAGCAGTTCTTC	CASSADRGLKNEQFF
TRBV18	TRBJ1-5	many	TRBD1	TGTGCCAGCTCACCATTCAGGGGGCGAAGGCCCCAGCATTTT	CASSPFRGRRPQHF
TRBV5-4	TRBJ2-3	many	.	TGTGCCAGCAGCTTGGCAGCGAGACAGCCCTTCACAGATACGCAGTATTTT	CASSLAARQPFTDTQYF
TRBV12-3/TRBV12-4	TRBJ1-2	few	.	TGTGCCAGCAGTTTACAGGGAGGTTTGGGGCACTATGGCTACACCTTC	CASSLQGGLGHYGYTF
TRBV12-3/TRBV12-4	TRBJ1-3	many	.	TGTGCCAGCAGTCGGACTGGGGGGGAGGACTCTGGAAACACCATATATTTT	CASSRTGGEDSGNTIYF
TRBV29-1	TRBJ1-1	few	TRBD1	TGCAGCGCTAAAGGGACAGATCTGTTCTTCACTGAAGCTTTCTTT	CSAKGTDLFFTEAFF
TRBV13	TRBJ1-1	few	.	TGTGCCAGCAGCCCAAGAGTGGGGGGCGGCACTGAAGCTTTCTTT	CASSPRVGGGTEAFF
TRBV7-6	TRBJ2-3	many	.	TGTGCCAGCAGCTTAGCGCCGGTCACAGATACGCAGTATTTT	CASSLAPVTDTQYF
TRBV29-1	TRBJ1-1	many	TRBD1	TGCAGCGTTCCAGGGGGCGACCGGGGCACTGAAGCTTTCTTT	CSVPGGDRGTEAFF
TRBV29-1	TRBJ1-1	.	.	TGCAGCGTTGACCGGGGACCTAGTGAAGCTTTCTTT	CSVDRGPSEAFF
TRBV18	TRBJ1-3	many	.	TGTGCCAGCTCACCGACGGGTGTTGGAAACACCATATATTTT	CASSPTGVGNTIYF
TRBV12-3/TRBV12-4	TRBJ1-5	.	.	TGTGCCAGCAGTTCCAACCGCATGGGGGGCGAGAGCAATCAGCCCCAGCATTTT	CASSSNRMGGESNQPQHF